This T cell receptor beta chain was observed in a study of immune characterization of retroperitoneal liposarcoma. TCRdb called the PCR reads again in MiXCR, with one record for every CDR3 protein. The data show roughly 9,300 distinct CDR3 sequences, roughly 28% seen once. Unmatched junction bases numbered 1, after V lost 5 bases and J lost 6 bases. There are 12 residues in the CDR3. Germline assignment: CDR1 MNHEY and CDR2 SMNVEV (reference sequence). This clonotype has a count of ten or more. The chain combines TRBV27 with TRBJ1-2; 9 bases agree with TRBD1. The receptor was derived from a male donor with retroperitoneal liposarcoma. Sequencing was done on a sample of blood. Here the CDR3 DNA reads TGTGCCAGCAGTACAGGGGGCGATGGCTACACCTTC. This translates into CASSTGGDGYTF.